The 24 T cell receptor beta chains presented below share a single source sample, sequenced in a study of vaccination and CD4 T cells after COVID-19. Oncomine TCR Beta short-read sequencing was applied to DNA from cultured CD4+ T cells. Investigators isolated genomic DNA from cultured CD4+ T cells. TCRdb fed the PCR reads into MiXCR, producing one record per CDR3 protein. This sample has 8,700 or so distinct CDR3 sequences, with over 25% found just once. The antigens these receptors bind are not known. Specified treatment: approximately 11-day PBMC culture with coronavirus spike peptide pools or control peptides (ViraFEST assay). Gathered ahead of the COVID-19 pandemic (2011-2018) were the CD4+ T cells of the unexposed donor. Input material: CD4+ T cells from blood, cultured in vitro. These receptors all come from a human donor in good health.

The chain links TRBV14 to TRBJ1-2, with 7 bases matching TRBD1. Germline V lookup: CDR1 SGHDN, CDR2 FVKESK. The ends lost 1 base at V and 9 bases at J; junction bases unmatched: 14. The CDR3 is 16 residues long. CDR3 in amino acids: CASSQAPPGQTRSYTF. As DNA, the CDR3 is TGTGCCAGCAGCCAAGCCCCTCCGGGACAGACTCGAAGCTACACCTTC.

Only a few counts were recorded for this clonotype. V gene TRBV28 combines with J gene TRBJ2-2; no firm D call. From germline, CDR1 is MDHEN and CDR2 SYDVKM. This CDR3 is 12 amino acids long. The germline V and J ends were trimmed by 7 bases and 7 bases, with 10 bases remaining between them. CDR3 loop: CASTANDGELFF. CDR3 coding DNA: TGTGCCAGCACAGCGAACGACGGGGAGCTGTTTTTT.

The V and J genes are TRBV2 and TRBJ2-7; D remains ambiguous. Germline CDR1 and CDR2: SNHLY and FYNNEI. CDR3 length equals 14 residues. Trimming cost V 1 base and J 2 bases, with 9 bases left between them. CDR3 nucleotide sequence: TGTGCCAGCAGTGAAGAAGTCCCCCCCTACGAGCAGTACTTC. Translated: CASSEEVPPYEQYF. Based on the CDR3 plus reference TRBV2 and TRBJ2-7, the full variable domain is EPEVTQTPSHQVTQMGQEVILRCVPISNHLYFYWYRQILGQKVEFLVSFYNNEISEKSEIFDDQFSVERPDGSNFTLKIRSTKLEDSAMYFCASSEEVPPYEQYFGPGTRLTVT.

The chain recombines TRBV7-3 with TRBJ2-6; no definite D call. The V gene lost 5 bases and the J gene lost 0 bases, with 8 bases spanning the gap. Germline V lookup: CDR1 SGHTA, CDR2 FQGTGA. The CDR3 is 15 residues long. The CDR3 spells CASSPDRSGANVLTF. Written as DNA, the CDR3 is TGTGCCAGCAGCCCCGACCGCTCTGGGGCCAACGTCCTGACTTTC.

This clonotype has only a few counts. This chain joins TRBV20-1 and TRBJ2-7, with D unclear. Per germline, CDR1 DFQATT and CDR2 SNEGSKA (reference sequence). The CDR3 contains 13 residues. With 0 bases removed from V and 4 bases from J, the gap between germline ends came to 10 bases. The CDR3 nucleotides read TGCAGTGCTAGAGATCGATTTAGGTACGAGCAGTACTTC. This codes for CSARDRFRYEQYF.

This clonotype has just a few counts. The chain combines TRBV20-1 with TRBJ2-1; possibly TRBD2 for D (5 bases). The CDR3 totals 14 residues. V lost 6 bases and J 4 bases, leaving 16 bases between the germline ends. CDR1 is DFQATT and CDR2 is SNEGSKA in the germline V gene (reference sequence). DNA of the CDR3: TGCAGTGCCCACGGAGGCCGAGGGTACAATGAGCAGTTCTTC. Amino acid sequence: CSAHGGRGYNEQFF.

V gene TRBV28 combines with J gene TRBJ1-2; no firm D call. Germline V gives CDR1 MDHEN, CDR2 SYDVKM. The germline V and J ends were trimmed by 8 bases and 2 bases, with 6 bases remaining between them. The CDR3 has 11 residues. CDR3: CASYSNYGYTF. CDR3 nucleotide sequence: TGTGCCAGCTACAGCAACTATGGCTACACCTTC.

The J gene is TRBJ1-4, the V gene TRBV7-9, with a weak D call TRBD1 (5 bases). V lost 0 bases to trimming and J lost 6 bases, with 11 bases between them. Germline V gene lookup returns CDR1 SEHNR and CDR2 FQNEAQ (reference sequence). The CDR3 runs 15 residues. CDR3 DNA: TGTGCCAGCAGCTTAGCGGCAGGGTACGATGAAAAACTGTTTTTT. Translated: CASSLAAGYDEKLFF.

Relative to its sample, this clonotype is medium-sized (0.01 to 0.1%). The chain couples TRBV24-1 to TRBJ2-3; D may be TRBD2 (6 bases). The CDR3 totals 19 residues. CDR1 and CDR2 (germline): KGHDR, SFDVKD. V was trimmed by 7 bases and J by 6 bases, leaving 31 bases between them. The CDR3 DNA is TGTGCCACCAGCCATGGACTCCTTAGCGGCCCCGTGGGTCGGGATACGCAGTATTTT. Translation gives CATSHGLLSGPVGRDTQYF.

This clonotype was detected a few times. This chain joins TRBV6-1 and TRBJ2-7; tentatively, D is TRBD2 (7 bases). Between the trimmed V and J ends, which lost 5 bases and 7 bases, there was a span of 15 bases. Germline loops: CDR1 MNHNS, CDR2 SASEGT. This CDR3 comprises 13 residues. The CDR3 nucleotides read TGTGCCAGCAGTACAACAGGGAGGGGGGAGCAGTACTTC. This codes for CASSTTGRGEQYF.

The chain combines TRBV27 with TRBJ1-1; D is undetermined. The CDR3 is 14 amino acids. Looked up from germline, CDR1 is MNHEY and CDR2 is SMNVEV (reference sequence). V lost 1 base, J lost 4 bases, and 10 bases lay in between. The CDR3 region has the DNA TGTGCCAGCAGTTTATATTCTGGCGGCACTGAAGCTTTCTTT. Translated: CASSLYSGGTEAFF.

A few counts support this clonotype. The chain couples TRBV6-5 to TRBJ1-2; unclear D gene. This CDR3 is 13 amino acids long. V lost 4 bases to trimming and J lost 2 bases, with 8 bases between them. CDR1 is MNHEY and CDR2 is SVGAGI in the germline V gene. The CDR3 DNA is TGTGCCAGCAGTTCTTACGGAAACTATGGCTACACCTTC. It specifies CASSSYGNYGYTF.

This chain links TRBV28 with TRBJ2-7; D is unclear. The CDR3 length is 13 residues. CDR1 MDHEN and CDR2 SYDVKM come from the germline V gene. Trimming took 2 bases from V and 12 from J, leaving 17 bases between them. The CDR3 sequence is CASSLEPPRSWYF. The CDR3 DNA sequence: TGTGCCAGCAGTTTAGAGCCCCCGCGGAGCTGGTACTTC.

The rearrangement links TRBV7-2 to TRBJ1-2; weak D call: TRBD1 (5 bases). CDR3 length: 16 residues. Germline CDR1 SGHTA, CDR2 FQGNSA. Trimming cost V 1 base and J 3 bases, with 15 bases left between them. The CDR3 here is CASSLVGTVFDYGYTF. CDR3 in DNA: TGTGCCAGCAGCTTAGTTGGGACCGTTTTCGACTATGGCTACACCTTC.

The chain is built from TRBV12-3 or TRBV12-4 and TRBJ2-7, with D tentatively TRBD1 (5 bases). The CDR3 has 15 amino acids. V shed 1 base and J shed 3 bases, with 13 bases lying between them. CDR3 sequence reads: CASSLDTGLLYEQYF. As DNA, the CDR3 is TGTGCCAGCAGTTTAGATACAGGTCTACTCTACGAGCAGTACTTC.

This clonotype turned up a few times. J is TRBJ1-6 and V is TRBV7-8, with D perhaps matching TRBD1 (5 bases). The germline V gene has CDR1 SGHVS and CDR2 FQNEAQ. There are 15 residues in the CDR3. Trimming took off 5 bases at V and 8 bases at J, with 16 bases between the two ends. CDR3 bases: TGTGCCAGCAGCGGACCGGGACTTGGGGATTCACCCCTCCACTTT. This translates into CASSGPGLGDSPLHF.

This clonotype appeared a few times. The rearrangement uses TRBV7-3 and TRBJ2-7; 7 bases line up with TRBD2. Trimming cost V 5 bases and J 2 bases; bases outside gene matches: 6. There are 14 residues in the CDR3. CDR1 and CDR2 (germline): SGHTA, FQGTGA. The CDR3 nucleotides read TGTGCCAGCAGCGAAGGGAGGGTACCCTACGAGCAGTACTTC. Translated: CASSEGRVPYEQYF. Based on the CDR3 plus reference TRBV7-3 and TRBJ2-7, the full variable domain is GAGVSQTPSNKVTEKGKYVELRCDPISGHTALYWYRQSLGQGPEFLIYFQGTGAADDSGLPNDRFFAVRPEGSVSTLKIQRTERGDSAVYLCASSEGRVPYEQYFGPGTRLTVT.

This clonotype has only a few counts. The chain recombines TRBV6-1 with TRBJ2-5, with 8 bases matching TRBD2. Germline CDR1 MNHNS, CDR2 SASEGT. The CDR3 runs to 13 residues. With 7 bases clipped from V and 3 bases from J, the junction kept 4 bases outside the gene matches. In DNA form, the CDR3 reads TGTGCCAGCACCCTACTAGCGGAAGAGACCCAGTACTTC. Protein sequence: CASTLLAEETQYF.

CDR3 DNA sequence: TGTGCCACCTCGGGACAGGGGTCCTACAATGAGCAGTTCTTC. Encoded protein: CATSGQGSYNEQFF. V and J are TRBV24-1 and TRBJ2-1, with 10 bases that match TRBD1. The CDR3 has 14 residues. After removal of 9 bases from V and 1 base from J, the junction contained 2 bases not matched to a gene. Germline-derived CDR1 and CDR2 are KGHDR and SFDVKD.

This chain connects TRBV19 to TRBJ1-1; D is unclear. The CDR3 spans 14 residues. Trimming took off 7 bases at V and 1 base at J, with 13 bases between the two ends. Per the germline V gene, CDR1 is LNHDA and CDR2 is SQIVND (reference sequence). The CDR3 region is CASTRWYPNTEAFF. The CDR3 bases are TGTGCCAGTACTCGGTGGTATCCGAACACTGAAGCTTTCTTT.

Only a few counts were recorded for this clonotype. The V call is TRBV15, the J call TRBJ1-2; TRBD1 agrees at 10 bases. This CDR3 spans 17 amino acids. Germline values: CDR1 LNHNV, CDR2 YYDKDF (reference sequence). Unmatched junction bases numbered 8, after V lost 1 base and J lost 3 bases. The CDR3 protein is CATSRVLTGGADYGYTF. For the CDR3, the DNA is TGTGCCACCAGCAGAGTATTGACAGGGGGCGCGGACTATGGCTACACCTTC. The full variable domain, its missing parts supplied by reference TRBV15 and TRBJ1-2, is DAMVIQNPRYQVTQFGKPVTLSCSQTLNHNVMYWYQQKSSQAPKLLFHYYDKDFNNEADTPDNFQSRRPNTSFCFLDIRSPGLGDTAMYLCATSRVLTGGADYGYTFGSGTRLTVV.

Here the CDR3 DNA reads TGCGCCAGCAGCCTGGGACAGAGCACAGATACGCAGTATTTT. It specifies CASSLGQSTDTQYF. This chain joins TRBV5-1 and TRBJ2-3; 7 positions agree with TRBD1. Germline V gene sequence: CDR1 SGHRS, CDR2 YFSETQ. The CDR3 runs to 14 residues. V dropped 4 bases and J dropped 0; count of bases not matched to a gene: 2.

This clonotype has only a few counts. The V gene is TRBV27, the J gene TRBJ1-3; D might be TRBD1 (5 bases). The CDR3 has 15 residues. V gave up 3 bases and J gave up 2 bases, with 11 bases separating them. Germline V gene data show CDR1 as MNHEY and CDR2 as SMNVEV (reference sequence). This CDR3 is CASSFASGPGNTIYF. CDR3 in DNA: TGTGCCAGCAGTTTCGCGTCGGGACCTGGAAACACCATATATTTT.

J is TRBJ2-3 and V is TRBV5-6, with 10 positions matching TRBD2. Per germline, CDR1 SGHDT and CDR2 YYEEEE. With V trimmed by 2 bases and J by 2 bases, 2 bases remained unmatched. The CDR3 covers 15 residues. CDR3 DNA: TGTGCCAGCAGCTTAGGACTAGCGGCCACAGATACGCAGTATTTT. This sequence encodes CASSLGLAATDTQYF.